This T cell receptor (beta chain) was found in a study of Graves' ophthalmopathy and Graves' hyperthyroidism. This clonotype was seen repeatedly, ten times or more. From germline, CDR1 is SQVTM and CDR2 ANQGSEA. The CDR3 spans 16 residues. V was pared by 1 base and J by 0 bases, with 16 bases between. Transcripts of RNA were the source for amplifying TCR beta CDR3 regions. HTBI-primed RT-PCR formed the first round, and a multiplex PCR formed the second. TCRdb reanalysed the multiplex PCR reads using MiXCR and keeps one entry per CDR3 protein. The sample shows around 1,200,000 distinct CDR3 sequences, about 40% of them seen only once.

This sequence joins TRBV29-1 and TRBJ2-7, with a weak D call TRBD1 (6 bases). The sequence derives from an adult man with Graves' hyperthyroidism. Sequenced: peripheral blood or thyroid tissue (not recorded which). CDR3 in amino acids: CSVEGRTEGSSYEQYF. As DNA, the CDR3 is TGCAGCGTTGAAGGAAGGACAGAAGGGAGCTCCTACGAGCAGTACTTC.